The clone carrying this T cell receptor (beta chain) was seen ten or more times. Antigen specificity is unknown. Building of the TCR beta libraries involved iRepertoire HTBI primers and Arm-PCR of CDR3 regions. MiXCR, applied by TCRdb to the multiplex PCR reads, yields one record per CDR3 protein. The sample holds about 530,000 distinct CDR3 sequences, more than 15% seen once. Specified time point: newly diagnosed GD, antithyroid drugs for less than 3 months. RNA from PBMCs was the source of the TCR library. From germline, CDR1 is KGHSH and CDR2 LQKENI. The CDR3 is made up of 13 amino acids. V lost 8 bases, J lost 4 bases, and 6 bases stayed unmatched. This sample is part of a study of regulatory T cells in long-lasting Graves disease. Findings of the study overall: The study found TRBV28, TRBJ1-2 and TRBJ2-5 favored in persistent disease. Patients with persistent disease shared around 2,700 public clonotypes, outpacing the roughly 1,000 shared by new patients.

This sample also appeared in a second study, on T cells in Graves' hyperthyroidism and ophthalmopathy. Per that study: Absent ophthalmopathy progression within 18 months defined stable Graves' hyperthyroidism. Patients having uncontrolled infection, another autoimmune disease, pregnancy or lactation were not included.

Sequenced material: peripheral blood mononuclear cells (PBMCs), taken at new diagnosis, from a patient treated with antithyroid drugs. The chain combines TRBV18 with TRBJ1-2; TRBD1 agrees at 8 bases. The source of this sequence is a woman aged 35-65 years with Graves disease. The CDR3 sequence: CASSPGQVYGYTF. In nucleotides, the CDR3 is TGTGCCAGCAGCCCGGGACAGGTCTATGGCTACACCTTC.